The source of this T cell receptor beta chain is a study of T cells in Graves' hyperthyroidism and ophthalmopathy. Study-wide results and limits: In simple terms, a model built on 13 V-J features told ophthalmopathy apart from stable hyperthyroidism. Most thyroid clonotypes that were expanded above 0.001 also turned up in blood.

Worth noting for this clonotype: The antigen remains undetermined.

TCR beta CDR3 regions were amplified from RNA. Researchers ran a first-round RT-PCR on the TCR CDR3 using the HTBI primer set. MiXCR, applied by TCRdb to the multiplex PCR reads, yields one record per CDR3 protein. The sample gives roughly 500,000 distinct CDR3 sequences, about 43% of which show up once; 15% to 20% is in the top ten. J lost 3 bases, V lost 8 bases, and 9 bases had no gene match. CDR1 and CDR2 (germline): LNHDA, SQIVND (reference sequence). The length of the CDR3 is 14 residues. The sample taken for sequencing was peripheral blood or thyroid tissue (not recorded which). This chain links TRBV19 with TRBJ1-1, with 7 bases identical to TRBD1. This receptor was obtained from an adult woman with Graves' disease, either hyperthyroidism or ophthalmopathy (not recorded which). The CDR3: CASLPTGKDTEAFF. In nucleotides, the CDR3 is TGTGCCAGTTTACCGACAGGGAAGGACACTGAAGCTTTCTTT.